The rows below give T cell receptor beta chains drawn from one sample of a study of memory B cells and T cells in multiple sclerosis. The method was immunoSEQ multiplex PCR; TCRdb's version includes in-frame clones alone and lacks a portion of them. Found here are 13,000 to 15,000 clones, about 70% of them singletons; the top ten hold approximately 2.3%. Material for sequencing was memory (CD45RO+) CD4+ T cells from blood. All receptors come from a human donor with multiple sclerosis. Each CDR3 is given with its conserved first and last residue. The D gene is left open where the match is weak. The size of a clone is reported for some rows only, either as once, few or many, or as a class for expanded clones.

TRBJ1-1,.,.,TRBV29-1,CSVVARHLNTEAFF,TGCAGCGTTGTCGCCAGGCACCTGAACACTGAAGCTTTCTTT
TRBJ2-3,few,.,TRBV29-1,CSVEGAMDADTQYF,TGCAGCGTTGAGGGGGCAATGGACGCAGATACGCAGTATTTT
TRBJ2-7,.,.,TRBV6-1,CASRQENYGGQYF,TGTGCCAGCAGACAAGAAAATTACGGGGGGCAGTACTTC
TRBJ1-4,.,TRBD1,TRBV6-1,CASMRGPVNEKLFF,TGTGCCAGCATGAGGGGGCCAGTTAATGAAAAACTGTTTTTT
TRBJ2-7,medium-sized,TRBD2,TRBV5-1,CASSILAGVAGAEQYF,TGCGCCAGCAGCATACTAGCGGGAGTTGCAGGAGCCGAGCAGTACTTC
TRBJ1-2,once,.,TRBV5-1,CASSLAAGRPLGYTF,TGCGCCAGCAGCTTGGCCGCGGGGAGACCTCTAGGCTACACCTTC
TRBJ1-1,few,.,TRBV14,CASSQDGGRTEAFF,TGTGCCAGCAGCCAAGATGGAGGGAGGACTGAAGCTTTCTTT
TRBJ1-2,.,TRBD1,TRBV12-5,CASGLGTGYGYGYTF,TGTGCTAGTGGTTTGGGGACAGGTTATGGCTATGGCTACACCTTC
TRBJ1-1,.,TRBD1,TRBV6-1,CASSHEDRGPTEAFF,TGTGCCAGCAGCCACGAGGACAGGGGGCCCACTGAAGCTTTCTTT
TRBJ1-1,.,.,TRBV5-1,CASSSTGNTEAFF,TGCGCCAGCAGCTCGACAGGGAACACTGAAGCTTTCTTT
TRBJ1-5,.,.,TRBV6-1,CASSEFAGQPQHF,TGTGCCAGCAGTGAATTTGCGGGTCAGCCCCAGCATTTT
TRBJ2-7,few,TRBD2,TRBV5-4,CASSLAGGREQYF,TGTGCCAGCAGCTTAGCGGGGGGGCGCGAGCAGTACTTC
TRBJ1-2,once,TRBD1,TRBV6-1,CASSGRTGGYGYTF,TGTGCCAGCAGTGGTAGGACAGGGGGCTATGGCTACACCTTC
TRBJ2-3,.,.,TRBV6-6,CASSYSTGDTQYF,TGTGCCAGCAGTTACTCGACAGGAGATACGCAGTATTTT
TRBJ2-5,.,.,TRBV5-1,CASNSRVRAQETQYF,TGCGCCAGCAATAGCAGGGTTAGGGCACAAGAGACCCAGTACTTC
TRBJ1-4,.,.,TRBV19,CASSLDSVNEKLFF,TGTGCCAGTAGTTTGGACTCGGTCAATGAAAAACTGTTTTTT
TRBJ1-4,.,.,TRBV7-9,CASSHQTATNEKLFF,TGTGCCAGCAGCCACCAGACAGCAACTAATGAAAAACTGTTTTTT
TRBJ2-7,.,.,TRBV29-1,CSVGAIYEQYF,TGCAGCGTTGGTGCCATCTACGAGCAGTACTTC
TRBJ2-2,.,TRBD2,TRBV10-1,CASSPGLAGTGELFF,TGCGCCAGCAGTCCGGGACTAGCGGGCACCGGGGAGCTGTTTTTT
TRBJ2-6,.,.,TRBV5-1,CASSPGTFSGANVLTF,TGCGCCAGCAGTCCAGGGACATTCTCTGGGGCCAACGTCCTGACTTTC
TRBJ2-7,.,.,TRBV5-1,CASSLTGHPSYEQYF,TGCGCCAGCAGCCTGACAGGACACCCCTCCTACGAGCAGTACTTC
TRBJ1-4,few,.,TRBV5-1,CASSPAYGIGGEKLFF,TGCGCCAGCAGCCCCGCATACGGGATCGGGGGTGAAAAACTGTTTTTT
TRBJ1-4,few,.,TRBV19,CASRDTWGELFF,TGTGCCAGTAGGGACACCTGGGGGGAACTGTTTTTT
TRBJ2-7,.,.,TRBV5-1,CASSLDGTYEQYF,TGCGCCAGCAGCCTGGACGGTACCTACGAGCAGTACTTC
TRBJ1-2,.,TRBD1,TRBV6-5,CASSYVRGSYGYTF,TGTGCCAGCAGTTATGTCAGGGGGTCGTATGGCTACACCTTC
TRBJ1-4,.,TRBD1,TRBV9,CASSVTGATNEKLFF,TGTGCCAGCAGCGTCACAGGGGCCACTAATGAAAAACTGTTTTTT
TRBJ1-1,.,.,TRBV18,CASSPLPPGEVRHTEAFF,TGTGCCAGCTCACCACTCCCGCCGGGGGAGGTTAGACACACTGAAGCTTTCTTT
TRBJ1-6,.,.,TRBV4-1,CASSQDGGVGDSPLHF,TGCGCCAGCAGCCAAGATGGCGGGGTTGGAGATTCACCCCTCCACTTT
TRBJ1-3,.,.,TRBV5-6,CASSLQGTNTIYF,TGTGCCAGCAGCTTGCAGGGGACGAACACCATATATTTT
TRBJ1-5,.,.,TRBV6-1,CASSEDEGKGNQPQHF,TGTGCCAGCAGTGAAGATGAGGGAAAGGGCAATCAGCCCCAGCATTTT
TRBJ2-3,.,TRBD2,TRBV12-5,CASGLGAGGALTQYF,TGTGCTAGTGGTTTGGGAGCGGGGGGAGCTCTTACGCAGTATTTT
TRBJ1-4,.,.,TRBV9,CASSVDRGTNEKLFF,TGTGCCAGCAGCGTAGACCGAGGAACTAATGAAAAACTGTTTTTT
TRBJ1-1,once,.,TRBV6-5,CASSYEGRTEAFF,TGTGCCAGCAGTTACGAGGGGAGGACTGAAGCTTTCTTT
TRBJ2-3,.,TRBD2,TRBV6-4,CASSERETDTQYF,TGTGCCAGCAGTGAGCGGGAGACAGATACGCAGTATTTT
TRBJ2-7,.,.,TRBV7-2,CASSLVWGGSSYEQYF,TGTGCCAGCAGCTTAGTGTGGGGGGGCAGCTCCTACGAGCAGTACTTC
TRBJ2-5,.,.,TRBV30,CAWTRNQETQYF,TGTGCCTGGACTAGAAACCAAGAGACCCAGTACTTC
TRBJ2-2,.,TRBD2,TRBV7-8,CASIYISGTNTGELFF,TGTGCCAGCATCTACATCAGCGGGACTAACACCGGGGAGCTGTTTTTT
TRBJ2-5,.,.,TRBV5-1,CASSLRGIQETQYF,TGCGCCAGCAGCTTGAGGGGGATTCAAGAGACCCAGTACTTC
TRBJ1-3,.,.,TRBV10-3,CAISHSGQLTGNTIYF,TGTGCCATCAGTCACTCCGGACAGCTAACTGGAAACACCATATATTTT
TRBJ1-2,.,TRBD1,TRBV7-9,CASSLGPRDRGSGNYGYTF,TGTGCCAGCAGCTTAGGCCCCCGGGACAGGGGTTCTGGTAACTATGGCTACACCTTC
TRBJ2-3,.,TRBD2,TRBV4-1,CASSQDAAGVSTDTQYF,TGCGCCAGCAGCCAAGATGCGGCGGGGGTTAGCACAGATACGCAGTATTTT
TRBJ1-5,.,TRBD1,TRBV19,CASSSGQGSNQPQHF,TGTGCCAGTAGTTCCGGACAGGGTAGCAATCAGCCCCAGCATTTT
TRBJ2-5,few,.,TRBV2,CASLRSGLDETQYF,TGTGCCAGCCTTAGGTCAGGGCTTGACGAGACCCAGTACTTC
TRBJ2-1,.,TRBD2,TRBV5-1,CASSLMAGGNEQFF,TGCGCCAGCAGCTTGATGGCGGGAGGCAATGAGCAGTTCTTC
TRBJ2-7,.,.,TRBV29-1,CSVVLDYEQYF,TGCAGCGTTGTACTCGACTACGAGCAGTACTTC
TRBJ1-1,few,.,TRBV19,CASTKQGEAFF,TGTGCCAGTACTAAACAGGGAGAAGCTTTCTTT
TRBJ2-6,few,TRBD1,TRBV20-1,CSASGRDRGSF,TGCAGTGCTAGTGGACGGGACAGGGGATCTTTC
TRBJ2-7,once,TRBD2,TRBV19,CASSGRAPGGGEQYF,TGTGCCAGTAGTGGAAGGGCGCCGGGGGGTGGCGAGCAGTACTTC
TRBJ1-1,.,.,TRBV15,CATSRESQGNTEAFF,TGTGCCACCAGCAGAGAATCCCAGGGGAACACTGAAGCTTTCTTT
TRBJ1-1,once,TRBD1,TRBV6-5,CASRPGTGANTEAFF,TGTGCCAGCAGGCCCGGGACAGGAGCGAACACTGAAGCTTTCTTT
TRBJ2-5,.,.,TRBV14,CASSQDTAKETQYF,TGTGCCAGCAGCCAAGACACAGCCAAGGAGACCCAGTACTTC